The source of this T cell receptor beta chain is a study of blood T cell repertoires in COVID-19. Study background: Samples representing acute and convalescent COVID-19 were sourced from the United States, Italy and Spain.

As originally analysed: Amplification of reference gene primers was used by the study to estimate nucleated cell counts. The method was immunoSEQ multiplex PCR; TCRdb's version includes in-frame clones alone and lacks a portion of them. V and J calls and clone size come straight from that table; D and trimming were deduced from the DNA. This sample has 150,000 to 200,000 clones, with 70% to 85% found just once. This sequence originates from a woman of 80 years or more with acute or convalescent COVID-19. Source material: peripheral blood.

The CDR3: CASSPLAGGPYNEQFF. The CDR3 region has the DNA TGTGCCAGCAGTCCTCTAGCGGGAGGACCATACAATGAGCAGTTCTTC. The gene calls are TRBV27 and TRBJ2-1; TRBD2 matches 11 bases. Germline loops: CDR1 MNHEY, CDR2 SMNVEV (reference sequence). The CDR3 consists of 16 residues. Trimming at V came to 5 bases and at J to 4 bases, leaving 7 bases not matched to a gene.